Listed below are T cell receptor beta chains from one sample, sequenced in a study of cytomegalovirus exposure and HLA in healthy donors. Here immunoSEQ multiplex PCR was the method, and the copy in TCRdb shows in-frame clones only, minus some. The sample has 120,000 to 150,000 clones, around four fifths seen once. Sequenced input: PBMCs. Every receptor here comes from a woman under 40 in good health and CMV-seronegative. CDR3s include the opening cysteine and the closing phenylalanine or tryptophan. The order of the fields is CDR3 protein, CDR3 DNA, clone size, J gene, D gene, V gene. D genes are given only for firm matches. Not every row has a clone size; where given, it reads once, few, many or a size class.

CDR3 protein: CASRTDRANTEAFF
CDR3 DNA: TGTGCCAGCAGAACAGACAGGGCGAACACTGAAGCTTTCTTT
clone size: -
J gene: TRBJ1-1
D gene: TRBD1
V gene: TRBV6-5

CDR3 protein: CASSPRGGYNYGYTF
CDR3 DNA: TGTGCCAGCAGCCCAAGGGGGGGATATAACTATGGCTACACCTTC
clone size: -
J gene: TRBJ1-2
D gene: -
V gene: TRBV7-6

CDR3 protein: CASSEGGLRTDTQYF
CDR3 DNA: TGTGCCAGCAGTGAAGGAGGGCTTCGCACAGATACGCAGTATTTT
clone size: -
J gene: TRBJ2-3
D gene: -
V gene: TRBV6-1

CDR3 protein: CASSKGQSSYEQYF
CDR3 DNA: TGTGCCAGCAGCAAAGGACAGAGCTCCTACGAGCAGTACTTC
clone size: -
J gene: TRBJ2-7
D gene: -
V gene: TRBV11-3

CDR3 protein: CASSYGSEGEQFF
CDR3 DNA: TGCGCCAGCAGCTATGGGTCCGAGGGTGAGCAGTTCTTC
clone size: -
J gene: TRBJ2-1
D gene: -
V gene: TRBV5-1

CDR3 protein: CASSAGGTGELFF
CDR3 DNA: TGTGCCAGCAGTGCTGGAGGCACCGGGGAGCTGTTTTTT
clone size: once
J gene: TRBJ2-2
D gene: -
V gene: TRBV6-1

CDR3 protein: CAWSTGQNQPQHF
CDR3 DNA: TGTGCCTGGAGTACGGGACAGAATCAGCCCCAGCATTTT
clone size: -
J gene: TRBJ1-5
D gene: TRBD1
V gene: TRBV30

CDR3 protein: CASRIGNRVETQYF
CDR3 DNA: TGCGCCAGCAGAATCGGGAATAGGGTAGAGACCCAGTACTTC
clone size: -
J gene: TRBJ2-5
D gene: -
V gene: TRBV5-1

CDR3 protein: CASSIQGVNSPLHF
CDR3 DNA: TGTGCCAGCAGCATTCAGGGGGTTAATTCACCCCTCCACTTT
clone size: -
J gene: TRBJ1-6
D gene: TRBD1
V gene: TRBV7-2

CDR3 protein: CASSLSGWDQPQHF
CDR3 DNA: TGCGCCAGCAGCTTGTCAGGATGGGATCAGCCCCAGCATTTT
clone size: -
J gene: TRBJ1-5
D gene: -
V gene: TRBV5-1

CDR3 protein: CATLRDRDTDTQYF
CDR3 DNA: TGTGCCACTCTCCGGGACAGGGACACAGATACGCAGTATTTT
clone size: -
J gene: TRBJ2-3
D gene: TRBD1
V gene: TRBV10-3

CDR3 protein: CATRTGLCEQYF
CDR3 DNA: TGTGCCACCCGGACAGGGCTTTGCGAGCAGTACTTC
clone size: -
J gene: TRBJ2-7
D gene: TRBD1
V gene: TRBV19

CDR3 protein: CASGRSRVSTDTQYF
CDR3 DNA: TGCGCCAGCGGAAGGTCGCGGGTAAGCACAGATACGCAGTATTTT
clone size: -
J gene: TRBJ2-3
D gene: -
V gene: TRBV5-1

CDR3 protein: CASSYSRQETQYF
CDR3 DNA: TGTGCCAGCAGCTATTCCAGGCAAGAGACCCAGTACTTC
clone size: -
J gene: TRBJ2-5
D gene: -
V gene: TRBV7-6

CDR3 protein: CAISETGGSYNSPLHF
CDR3 DNA: TGTGCCATCAGTGAGACAGGGGGCTCCTATAATTCACCCCTCCACTTT
clone size: -
J gene: TRBJ1-6
D gene: TRBD1
V gene: TRBV10-3

CDR3 protein: CASSPPGQSYEQYF
CDR3 DNA: TGTGCCAGCAGCCCCCCGGGACAATCCTACGAGCAGTACTTC
clone size: -
J gene: TRBJ2-7
D gene: -
V gene: TRBV7-2

CDR3 protein: CASSLGTGGTEAFF
CDR3 DNA: TGCGCCAGCAGCCTTGGGACAGGTGGGACTGAAGCTTTCTTT
clone size: -
J gene: TRBJ1-1
D gene: TRBD1
V gene: TRBV5-1

CDR3 protein: CASSETGDQPQHF
CDR3 DNA: TGTGCCAGCAGTGAAACGGGGGACCAGCCCCAGCATTTT
clone size: -
J gene: TRBJ1-5
D gene: -
V gene: TRBV2

CDR3 protein: CASSTPSMGQGHTGELFF
CDR3 DNA: TGTGCCAGCAGCACCCCAAGCATGGGACAGGGGCACACCGGGGAGCTGTTTTTT
clone size: -
J gene: TRBJ2-2
D gene: -
V gene: TRBV21-1

CDR3 protein: CASSLDRGHDGNQPQHF
CDR3 DNA: TGCGCCAGCAGTCTGGACAGGGGTCATGATGGCAATCAGCCCCAGCATTTT
clone size: -
J gene: TRBJ1-5
D gene: TRBD1
V gene: TRBV23-1

CDR3 protein: CASSEAPWTGRKGYGYTF
CDR3 DNA: TGTGCCAGCAGTGAAGCCCCCTGGACAGGGCGCAAAGGGTATGGCTACACCTTC
clone size: -
J gene: TRBJ1-2
D gene: TRBD1
V gene: TRBV2

CDR3 protein: CASSSGQGTDTQYF
CDR3 DNA: TGTGCCAGCAGCTCCGGACAGGGCACAGATACGCAGTATTTT
clone size: few
J gene: TRBJ2-3
D gene: TRBD1
V gene: TRBV5-4

CDR3 protein: CASSLLGQSLFGYTF
CDR3 DNA: TGCGCCAGCAGCTTGCTGGGACAGAGTCTCTTTGGCTACACCTTC
clone size: -
J gene: TRBJ1-2
D gene: TRBD1
V gene: TRBV5-1

CDR3 protein: CATKPQGAVGQPQHF
CDR3 DNA: TGTGCCACCAAACCACAGGGAGCTGTCGGGCAGCCCCAGCATTTT
clone size: -
J gene: TRBJ1-5
D gene: -
V gene: TRBV7-8

CDR3 protein: CASSQTGGEGTQYF
CDR3 DNA: TGTGCCAGCAGCCAGACAGGGGGAGAGGGGACCCAGTACTTC
clone size: -
J gene: TRBJ2-5
D gene: TRBD1
V gene: TRBV7-3

CDR3 protein: CASRLLGSRGSRVNTEAFF
CDR3 DNA: TGTGCAAGTCGCTTGCTTGGGAGCAGGGGGTCAAGGGTGAACACTGAAGCTTTCTTT
clone size: -
J gene: TRBJ1-1
D gene: -
V gene: TRBV12-2

CDR3 protein: CASRGPGTGLPFF
CDR3 DNA: TGTGCCAGCAGAGGCCCCGGGACAGGCCTCCCGTTCTTC
clone size: few
J gene: TRBJ2-7
D gene: TRBD1
V gene: TRBV7-9

CDR3 protein: CASRVLSSYNEQFF
CDR3 DNA: TGTGCCAGTAGGGTCCTTAGCTCCTACAATGAGCAGTTCTTC
clone size: once
J gene: TRBJ2-1
D gene: -
V gene: TRBV19

CDR3 protein: CASSVGGRLETQYF
CDR3 DNA: TGTGCCAGCAGCGTGGGGGGGCGATTAGAGACCCAGTACTTC
clone size: -
J gene: TRBJ2-5
D gene: -
V gene: TRBV25-1

CDR3 protein: CSVVLMNTEAFF
CDR3 DNA: TGCAGCGTTGTCCTAATGAACACTGAAGCTTTCTTT
clone size: -
J gene: TRBJ1-1
D gene: -
V gene: TRBV29-1

CDR3 protein: CASSESGTGVVSYGYTF
CDR3 DNA: TGTGCCAGCAGTGAGTCCGGGACAGGGGTTGTGAGCTATGGCTACACCTTC
clone size: once
J gene: TRBJ1-2
D gene: TRBD1
V gene: TRBV6-1

CDR3 protein: CASSNSGTGGYEQYF
CDR3 DNA: TGTGCCAGCAGCAACTCCGGGACAGGGGGCTACGAGCAGTACTTC
clone size: once
J gene: TRBJ2-7
D gene: TRBD1
V gene: TRBV11-2

CDR3 protein: CASSSYLSLAGELFF
CDR3 DNA: TGTGCCAGCAGTTCCTACCTATCACTGGCCGGGGAGCTGTTTTTT
clone size: -
J gene: TRBJ2-2
D gene: -
V gene: TRBV28

CDR3 protein: CASSVSLTDTQYF
CDR3 DNA: TGTGCCAGCAGCGTCTCCCTCACAGATACGCAGTATTTT
clone size: -
J gene: TRBJ2-3
D gene: -
V gene: TRBV9

CDR3 protein: CASSFLNPGTGELFF
CDR3 DNA: TGTGCCAGCAGCTTCCTCAATCCCGGCACCGGGGAGCTGTTTTTT
clone size: once
J gene: TRBJ2-2
D gene: -
V gene: TRBV7-2

CDR3 protein: CASGPKPNRVFSYNEQFF
CDR3 DNA: TGTGCTAGTGGACCTAAACCGAACAGGGTATTCTCCTACAATGAGCAGTTCTTC
clone size: -
J gene: TRBJ2-1
D gene: -
V gene: TRBV12-5

CDR3 protein: CASSPNPDNSPLHF
CDR3 DNA: TGTGCCAGCTCACCTAATCCAGATAATTCACCCCTCCACTTT
clone size: -
J gene: TRBJ1-6
D gene: -
V gene: TRBV18

CDR3 protein: CASSKGQQETQYF
CDR3 DNA: TGTGCCAGCTCAAAGGGACAGCAAGAGACCCAGTACTTC
clone size: once
J gene: TRBJ2-5
D gene: TRBD1
V gene: TRBV18

CDR3 protein: CAWRQQGARYYGYTF
CDR3 DNA: TGTGCCTGGAGGCAACAGGGGGCCCGATACTATGGCTACACCTTC
clone size: -
J gene: TRBJ1-2
D gene: TRBD1
V gene: TRBV30

CDR3 protein: CASRPGLQQETQYF
CDR3 DNA: TGCGCCAGCAGACCGGGACTTCAACAAGAGACCCAGTACTTC
clone size: -
J gene: TRBJ2-5
D gene: -
V gene: TRBV5-1

CDR3 protein: CASSVKALTSGNTIYF
CDR3 DNA: TGTGCCAGCAGCGTAAAAGCACTAACTTCTGGAAACACCATATATTTT
clone size: -
J gene: TRBJ1-3
D gene: -
V gene: TRBV9